Each of the 21 T cell receptor beta chains below was sequenced from the same sample in a study of T cells in Graves' hyperthyroidism and ophthalmopathy. It was RNA transcripts that yielded the amplified TCR beta CDR3 regions. Initially, a first-round RT-PCR of the TCR CDR3 employed the HTBI primer set. TCRdb itself ran the multiplex PCR reads through MiXCR, one entry per CDR3 protein. Of more than 500,000 distinct CDR3 sequences listed, around 15% are singletons. Input material: blood. The receptors were gathered from a woman between 25 and 40 years old with Graves' hyperthyroidism.

This clonotype was found many times. J is TRBJ1-1 and V is TRBV6-2 or TRBV6-3; a weak D match, TRBD1 (6 bases). Germline V gene sequence: CDR1 MNHEY, CDR2 SVGEGT. The ends were cut back, 6 bases at V and 0 bases at J, with 11 bases in the middle. The CDR3 has 14 residues. The CDR3 sequence is CASRRTAMNTEAFF. In nucleotides, the CDR3 is TGTGCCAGCAGGAGGACAGCAATGAACACTGAAGCTTTCTTT.

This clonotype was observed at least ten times. The V and J genes are TRBV27 and TRBJ2-2; 9 bases line up with TRBD2. J was trimmed by 4 bases and V by 6 bases; bases with no gene match: 6. The CDR3 covers 15 residues. Germline lookup yields CDR1 MNHEY and CDR2 SMNVEV (reference sequence). The CDR3 bases are TGTGCCAGCAGAATTGTACTAGCGGGCACCGGGGAGCTGTTTTTT. Translated: CASRIVLAGTGELFF.

This chain links TRBV7-2 with TRBJ1-1, with 8 bases lining up with TRBD1. The CDR3 runs 14 residues. V shed 6 bases, J shed 4 bases, and the junction held 7 bases outside the gene matches. Per germline, CDR1 SGHTA and CDR2 FQGNSA. In DNA form, the CDR3 reads TGTGCCAGCAGTCAACAGGGGGAGGGCACTGAAGCTTTCTTT. This codes for CASSQQGEGTEAFF.

The CDR3 spells CASNDGRGLYGYTF. CDR3 in DNA: TGTGCCAGCAATGACGGCAGGGGATTGTATGGCTACACCTTC. The chain combines TRBV2 with TRBJ1-2; tentative D call: TRBD1 (6 bases). The germline gives CDR1 SNHLY, CDR2 FYNNEI. The CDR3 extends over 14 amino acids. Trimming took off 7 bases at V and 5 bases at J, with 17 bases between the two ends.

In regard to this clonotype: A read error may explain this, as a much larger clone is one base away. The rearrangement joins TRBV7-2 to TRBJ1-2; no clear D gene. Trimming took 8 bases from V and 6 from J, leaving 22 bases between them. Germline V gene sequence: CDR1 SGHTA, CDR2 FQGNSA. The CDR3 is made up of 15 amino acids. CDR3: CASLPIGKPYHGYTF. Written as DNA, the CDR3 is TGTGCCAGCCTTCCCATTGGTAAACCTTACCATGGCTACACCTTC.

At least ten counts were recorded for this clonotype. V usage is TRBV20-1 and J usage is TRBJ2-1; D is undetermined. V was clipped by 5 bases and J by 0 bases, with 2 bases between them. CDR3 length: 11 amino acids. Germline loops: CDR1 DFQATT, CDR2 SNEGSKA (reference sequence). DNA of the CDR3: TGCAGTGCTGTCTCCTACAATGAGCAGTTCTTC. This sequence encodes CSAVSYNEQFF.

There are a few counts of this clonotype. This rearrangement joins TRBV18 to TRBJ2-3, with 7 positions matching TRBD2. The CDR3 runs to 16 residues. CDR1 is KGHSH, CDR2 LQKENI, per germline. The J segment lost 2 bases and the V segment lost 2 bases, leaving 7 bases of the junction unmatched. The CDR3 sequence: CASSPSSLAATDTQYF. The CDR3 DNA is TGTGCCAGCTCACCATCATCCCTAGCGGCCACAGATACGCAGTATTTT.

The chain's CDR3 is CSAYRDKAYEQYF. The CDR3 DNA sequence: TGCAGCGCCTATCGGGACAAAGCCTACGAGCAGTACTTC. The rearrangement joins TRBV29-1 to TRBJ2-7; D perhaps matches TRBD1 (6 bases). CDR3 length: 13 amino acids. The ends were cut back, 7 bases at V and 2 bases at J, with 15 bases in the middle. Looked up from germline, CDR1 is SQVTM and CDR2 is ANQGSEA.

The V gene is TRBV30, the J gene TRBJ2-2; possible D gene TRBD1, 5 bases. V was trimmed by 2 bases and J by 0 bases, leaving 7 bases between them. CDR3 length: 14 amino acids. Germline V lookup: CDR1 GTSNPN, CDR2 SVGIG (reference sequence). The CDR3 coding sequence is TGTGCCTGGAGTTGGACACCGAACACCGGGGAGCTGTTTTTT. It encodes CAWSWTPNTGELFF.

This clonotype was detected ten times or more. This chain joins TRBV6-2 or TRBV6-3 and TRBJ1-5; possible D gene TRBD1, 5 bases. Trimming stripped 6 bases from V and 7 bases from J, with 28 bases between. The CDR3 is made up of 18 amino acids. The V gene's germline CDR1 is MNHEY and CDR2 SVGEGT. CDR3 in DNA: TGTGCCAGCAGAGGAATCGCCTTGGGAGGGGCGGATGGGCAGCCCCAGCATTTT. Protein product: CASRGIALGGADGQPQHF.

This clonotype has at least ten counts. V gene TRBV18 combines with J gene TRBJ2-3; D gene unclear. Germline loops: CDR1 KGHSH, CDR2 LQKENI. Trimming took 3 bases from V and 0 from J, leaving 4 bases between them. This CDR3 has 13 residues. The CDR3 protein is CASSPESTDTQYF. The DNA of the CDR3 is TGTGCCAGCTCACCGGAGAGCACAGATACGCAGTATTTT.

In this sample, this clonotype turned up many times. The chain joins TRBV5-5 to TRBJ2-7; tentatively, D is TRBD2 (5 bases). Per the germline V gene, CDR1 is SGHKS and CDR2 is YYEKEE (reference sequence). The CDR3 runs to 15 residues. V shed 1 base and J shed 2 bases, with 13 bases lying between them. For the CDR3, the DNA is TGTGCCAGCAGCTTGAGCCTGAGGGAAACCTACGAGCAGTACTTC. Translation: CASSLSLRETYEQYF.

In its sample, this clonotype was seen many times. The chain couples TRBV2 to TRBJ2-1; 9 nucleotides agree with TRBD2. The CDR3 has 16 residues. CDR1 and CDR2 from the germline V gene are SNHLY and FYNNEI. V was clipped by 2 bases and J by 0 bases; unmatched bases: 2. In nucleotides, the CDR3 is TGTGCCAGCAGTGAAAATAGCGGGAGCTCCTACAATGAGCAGTTCTTC. It specifies CASSENSGSSYNEQFF.

This clonotype has a handful of counts. V and J are TRBV20-1 and TRBJ2-5; 7 bases are a match to TRBD2. Looked up from germline, CDR1 is DFQATT and CDR2 is SNEGSKA (reference sequence). The CDR3 sequence is 14 residues long. J was trimmed by 4 bases and V by 0 bases; bases with no gene match: 5. The CDR3 region has the DNA TGCAGTGCTAGAGATCCGATAGCGGGAGAGACCCAGTACTTC. Translation: CSARDPIAGETQYF.

This clonotype was found many times. A read error may be the cause here, since a much bigger clone is one base away. The rearrangement uses TRBV2 and TRBJ2-7, with TRBD1 matching over 9 bases. The germline V gene has CDR1 SNHLY and CDR2 FYNNEI. Trimming at V came to 7 bases and at J to 2 bases, leaving 3 bases not matched to a gene. This CDR3 contains 13 residues. The DNA for the CDR3 is TGTGCCAGCACCCGGGACAGGGCCTACGAGCAGTACTTC. Translated: CASTRDRAYEQYF.

In its sample, this clonotype was seen a few times. The V call is TRBV14, the J call TRBJ2-5, with D perhaps being TRBD1 or TRBD2 (6 bases each). This CDR3 has 15 residues. The V end lost 1 base, the J end lost 3 bases, and 12 bases lay between the germline ends. The germline V gene has CDR1 SGHDN and CDR2 FVKESK. CDR3 sequence reads: CASSQGWGAKETQYF. DNA for the CDR3: TGTGCCAGCAGCCAAGGTTGGGGGGCGAAAGAGACCCAGTACTTC. Complete variable domain (other parts from reference TRBV14 and TRBJ2-5): EAGVTQFPSHSVIEKGQTVTLRCDPISGHDNLYWYRRVMGKEIKFLLHFVKESKQDESGMPNNRFLAERTGGTYSTLKVQPAELEDSGVYFCASSQGWGAKETQYFGPGTRLLVL.

This clonotype was counted at least ten times. The chain is built from TRBV3-1 and TRBJ1-5, with TRBD1 identical over 9 bases. This CDR3 contains 14 residues. V was pared by 4 bases and J by 9 bases, with 7 bases of the junction left unmatched. The germline gives CDR1 LGHDT, CDR2 YNNKEL (reference sequence). CDR3 nucleotides: TGTGCCAGCAGCCTAACAGGGGGCTGTCGGCCCCAGCATTTT. Its protein product is CASSLTGGCRPQHF.

This clonotype has a count of ten or more. V is TRBV12-3 or TRBV12-4 and J is TRBJ1-5; tentatively, D is TRBD1 (6 bases). This CDR3 has 15 amino acids. V was cut by 6 bases and J by 1 base, with 13 bases left in between. This chain's CDR3 is CASSLQGRSNQPQHF. The CDR3, as DNA: TGTGCCAGCAGCCTACAGGGTAGAAGCAATCAGCCCCAGCATTTT.

This clonotype appeared many times. The J gene is TRBJ2-3, the V gene TRBV12-3 or TRBV12-4, with D hard to call. The CDR3 covers 11 residues. The V and J ends lost 9 bases and 10 bases respectively, with 14 bases between them. The CDR3 sequence is CASGPNDAQYF. CDR3 nucleotides: TGTGCCAGTGGCCCTAACGACGCGCAGTATTTT.

This clonotype was counted only a few times. The rearrangement links TRBV10-2 to TRBJ2-2; D gene uncertain. Deletions cut 6 bases from V and 3 bases from J, with 5 bases between. Germline assignment: CDR1 WSHSY and CDR2 SAAADI. CDR3 length equals 12 residues. In nucleotides, the CDR3 is TGCGCCAGCAGACTCCACACCGGGGAGCTGTTTTTT. It specifies CASRLHTGELFF.

The chain couples TRBV18 to TRBJ2-4, with 9 bases identical to TRBD2. The CDR3 consists of 14 residues. The junction had 6 bases not matched to a gene; V was cut back by 6 bases and J by 6 bases. Germline-derived CDR1 and CDR2 are KGHSH and LQKENI. The CDR3 loop is CASSQGLALNIQYF. The CDR3 coding sequence is TGTGCCAGCTCCCAAGGACTAGCGCTAAACATTCAGTACTTC.